What follows describes a single TCR beta chain. Its cognate antigen is unknown. This specimen comes from a study of long-term antiretroviral therapy in people with HIV. Regarding the study as a whole: Following ART, diversity rose but still fell short of transplant donor controls.

Treatment for every participant with HIV took place in the United States. Germline values: CDR1 SGHNT, CDR2 YYREEE (reference sequence). The CDR3 spans 14 residues. The germline V and J ends were trimmed by 2 bases and 0 bases, with 6 bases remaining between them. Samples were assayed with immunoSEQ v3.0 at survey level. Only in-frame clones appear in the TCRdb table, and some are missing; sequencing was by immunoSEQ multiplex PCR. Of more than 15,000 clones in the sample, 91% were seen once. The sample in question was unsorted PBMCs, obtained 0.6 years after starting antiretroviral therapy. V is TRBV5-4 and J is TRBJ1-3; no reliable D call. The source of this sequence is a middle-aged woman with HIV. The CDR3 DNA sequence: TGTGCCAGCAGCTTTCGCGACTCTGGAAACACCATATATTTT. This codes for CASSFRDSGNTIYF.